Below, 16 T cell receptor beta chains from the same sample are listed, as sequenced in a study (dated by TCRdb to 2021 to 2024). The protocol used for the library was the immunoSEQ multiplex PCR assay. Entries here come from immuneACCESS through TCRdb and include only in-frame sequences with V and J called. Some clones fail to appear in such tables; in the studies checked, an unresolved V gene covers under half of the shortfall, and the cause of the remainder is unknown. A total of tens of thousands of clones appear in this sample, roughly 93% of them only once. About 11% of the sample rests with the top ten. Sequencing was done on a sample of PBMCs. These receptors originate from a man between 35 and 55 years old with rheumatoid arthritis.

The CDR3 region has the DNA TGTGCCAGCAGTTCCGGACAGCTTGAAGCTTTCTTT. Translation: CASSSGQLEAFF. The chain is built from TRBV12-3 or TRBV12-4 and TRBJ1-1; tentative D call: TRBD1 (6 bases). Trimming took off 4 bases at V and 7 bases at J, with 10 bases between the two ends. The CDR3 has 12 residues.

The chain links TRBV2 to TRBJ1-1; D uncertain. Germline V CDR1 and CDR2: SNHLY, FYNNEI. This CDR3 is 13 amino acids long. Between the trimmed V and J ends, which lost 7 bases and 2 bases, there was a span of 11 bases. The CDR3 reads CASKRDGNTEAFF. DNA for the CDR3: TGTGCCAGCAAAAGAGACGGTAACACTGAAGCTTTCTTT.

The chain combines TRBV11-2 with TRBJ2-1; D is possibly TRBD2 (5 bases). CDR1 SGHAT and CDR2 FQNNGV come from the germline V gene. Trimming left V 5 bases short and J 2 bases short, with 7 bases between. The CDR3 contains 13 residues. The CDR3 loop reads CASSPRAYNEQFF. CDR3 in DNA: TGTGCCAGCAGCCCGCGGGCCTACAATGAGCAGTTCTTC.

This clone was counted only a few times. The rearrangement uses TRBV7-2 and TRBJ2-2; D gene unclear. The germline CDR1 and CDR2 sequences are SGHTA and FQGNSA. The CDR3 extends over 15 amino acids. Trimming stripped 6 bases from V and 2 bases from J, with 13 bases between. CDR3 sequence (DNA): TGTGCCAGCAGTTACTTCTTCGGCAACACCGGGGAGCTGTTTTTT. This encodes CASSYFFGNTGELFF.

The chain uses TRBV24-1 and TRBJ2-1; 8 nucleotides match TRBD1. This CDR3 is 16 amino acids long. V shed 5 bases and J 4 bases; nucleotides not matched to a gene: 9. Germline values: CDR1 KGHDR, CDR2 SFDVKD. DNA for the CDR3: TGTGCCACCAGTGGCCCCGGGCAGGGGGCGTACAATGAGCAGTTCTTC. Translation gives CATSGPGQGAYNEQFF.

The chain uses TRBV7-8 and TRBJ2-7, with 7 bases fitting TRBD1. The CDR3 totals 13 residues. The germline V gene encodes CDR1 SGHVS and CDR2 FQNEAQ. Germline trimming cut 5 bases from V and 6 bases from J; bases unmatched to any gene: 7. The CDR3 coding sequence is TGTGCCAGCAGCGAGACAGGGCTCCCCGAGCAGTACTTC. It yields the protein CASSETGLPEQYF.

J is TRBJ2-3 and V is TRBV27; D perhaps matches TRBD1 (5 bases). CDR3 length: 12 amino acids. V lost 2 bases and J 5 bases, leaving 5 bases between the germline ends. The germline CDR1 and CDR2 sequences are MNHEY and SMNVEV (reference sequence). The CDR3 DNA reads as TGTGCCAGCAGTTTAAGGGGAGATACGCAGTATTTT. It yields the protein CASSLRGDTQYF.

This clone was seen a single time. V is TRBV28 and J is TRBJ1-2, with D unclear. Trimming stripped 6 bases from V and 2 bases from J, with 10 bases between. The length of the CDR3 is 13 residues. Germline CDR1 is MDHEN and CDR2 is SYDVKM. The CDR3 is CASSPDGNYGYTF. The CDR3 DNA reads as TGTGCCAGCAGCCCGGACGGAAACTATGGCTACACCTTC.

The chain recombines TRBV5-6 with TRBJ2-7; no definite D call. Trimming removed 2 bases at V and 4 bases at J, with 4 bases between. In germline, CDR1 is SGHDT, CDR2 YYEEEE. The CDR3 extends over 11 amino acids. The CDR3, as DNA: TGTGCCAGCAGCTTAAATTACGAGCAGTACTTC. Its translation is CASSLNYEQYF.

The chain uses TRBV5-1 and TRBJ1-2; D gene uncertain. The germline V gene encodes CDR1 SGHRS and CDR2 YFSETQ. The CDR3 extends over 14 amino acids. The ends were cut back, 0 bases at V and 5 bases at J, with 11 bases in the middle. CDR3 coding DNA: TGCGCCAGCAGCTTGGAATTATCCTCATATGGCTACACCTTC. It codes for CASSLELSSYGYTF. Full variable domain (remainder filled in from reference TRBV5-1 and TRBJ1-2): KAGVTQTPRYLIKTRGQQVTLSCSPISGHRSVSWYQQTPGQGLQFLFEYFSETQRNKGNFPGRFSGRQFSNSRSEMNVSTLELGDSALYLCASSLELSSYGYTFGSGTRLTVV.

V is TRBV30 and J is TRBJ2-2; D call uncertain. Germline V CDR1 and CDR2: GTSNPN, SVGIG (reference sequence). V was shortened by 4 bases and J by 1 base, with 13 bases between the two germline ends. This CDR3 is 15 amino acids long. CDR3 in amino acids: CAWTRLAENTGELFF. The CDR3 DNA reads as TGTGCCTGGACCCGCTTGGCAGAGAACACCGGGGAGCTGTTTTTT.

The chain is built from TRBV5-3 and TRBJ2-5; a weak D match, TRBD1 (6 bases). TRBV5-3 is noted as an ORF with a role that remains uncertain. Trimming cost V 5 bases and J 8 bases, with 19 bases left between them. The CDR3 spans 14 residues. The CDR3 DNA sequence: TGTGCCAGAAGAAGAGTGCGACAGGTCGGAACCCAGTACTTC. It specifies CARRRVRQVGTQYF.

V gene TRBV7-9 combines with J gene TRBJ2-7; tentatively, D is TRBD2 (6 bases). Germline V gene lookup returns CDR1 SEHNR and CDR2 FQNEAQ (reference sequence). V was pared by 0 bases and J by 3 bases, with 12 bases between. This CDR3 contains 15 residues. CDR3 sequence: CASSLAGGRDYEQYF. CDR3 DNA sequence: TGTGCCAGCAGCTTAGCGGGAGGTCGTGACTACGAGCAGTACTTC.

The J gene is TRBJ1-3, the V gene TRBV11-3; TRBD1 agrees at 8 bases. Germline CDR1 reads SGHNT; CDR2 reads YENEEA. The CDR3 is 15 residues long. V shed 5 bases and J 0 bases; nucleotides not matched to a gene: 3. In DNA, the CDR3 is TGTGCCAGCAGCGCGACAGGGGTCTCTGGAAACACCATATATTTT. It specifies CASSATGVSGNTIYF.

The J gene is TRBJ2-5, the V gene TRBV9; 9 bases agree with TRBD2. The V gene end was trimmed by 3 bases and the J gene end by 2 bases; junction bases not matched to a gene: 8. Germline V gives CDR1 SGDLS, CDR2 YYNGEE. The CDR3 is 16 amino acids. CDR3 sequence: CASSALLAGTQETQYF. The CDR3 coding sequence is TGTGCCAGCAGCGCCCTCCTAGCGGGGACACAAGAGACCCAGTACTTC.

This chain links TRBV11-3 with TRBJ1-6, with 8 bases that match TRBD1. Unmatched junction bases numbered 13, after V lost 5 bases and J lost 7 bases. CDR3 length equals 17 residues. CDR1 is SGHNT, CDR2 YENEEA, per germline. CDR3 sequence reads: CASSLRWTGRGNSPLHF. The CDR3 region has the DNA TGTGCCAGCAGCCTTCGGTGGACAGGGAGAGGAAATTCACCCCTCCACTTT.